This T cell receptor (beta chain) was sequenced in a study of blood T cell repertoires in COVID-19. Study as a whole: T cells, B-cell-depleted T cells, or PBMCs provided the cDNA or gDNA that served as material.

Followed over time, Seattle patients had been enrolled while infection was active. How the authors handled the data: Counts of nucleated cells, estimated from reference gene primer amplification, were obtained. Profiled with immunoSEQ multiplex PCR; TCRdb holds only in-frame clones, not every one. D and trimming come from the DNA, and the V and J calls and clone size come from that table. The sample lists 250,000 to 300,000 clones, more than 85% occurring once. The V segment lost 4 bases and the J segment 2 bases; nucleotides outside the gene matches: 5. CDR3 length equals 15 residues. Germline V gene lookup returns CDR1 MNHEY and CDR2 SVGAGI.

This TCR derives from a woman aged 30 to 39 with COVID-19, enrolled during active disease. Sequencing was done on a sample of peripheral blood. The chain carries TRBV6-5 and TRBJ2-7, with 10 bases matching TRBD1. The CDR3, as DNA: TGTGCCAGCAGTTTCGGGACAGGGGATACCTACGAGCAGTACTTC. It specifies CASSFGTGDTYEQYF.